The 20 T cell receptor beta chains listed next were all sequenced from one sample in a study of blood T cell dynamics during melanoma immunotherapy. Clones were sequenced by immunoSEQ multiplex PCR, and TCRdb holds only the in-frame ones, with some missing. The table lists 10,000 or so clones, over 75% of them singletons, with less than 8% in the top ten. Documented time point: pre-treatment baseline. Material: blood, obtained from a patient treated with checkpoint blockade. All receptors come from a human donor with melanoma.

This rearrangement joins TRBV27 to TRBJ2-1, with no clear D. The V end was cut by 6 bases, the J end by 4 bases, with 25 bases between. The CDR3 loop spans 18 amino acids. The germline V gene encodes CDR1 MNHEY and CDR2 SMNVEV (reference sequence). The CDR3 DNA reads TGTGCCAGCAGCTATCCCCCTTGGAAAGGCCAAAAATACAATGAGCAGTTCTTC. It yields the protein CASSYPPWKGQKYNEQFF.

The chain carries TRBV18 and TRBJ2-5; D is perhaps TRBD2 (6 bases). The CDR3 contains 14 residues. Trimming left V 4 bases short and J 1 base short, with 10 bases between. Germline V CDR1 and CDR2: KGHSH, LQKENI. The CDR3 sequence: CASSRSGVQETQYF. The DNA of the CDR3 is TGTGCCAGCTCACGTAGCGGAGTCCAAGAGACCCAGTACTTC.

The chain is built from TRBV5-1 and TRBJ2-3; 7 nucleotides line up with TRBD1. V was clipped by 0 bases and J by 0 bases; unmatched bases: 13. Germline V lookup: CDR1 SGHRS, CDR2 YFSETQ. The CDR3 has 19 amino acids. CDR3 bases: TGCGCCAGCAGCTTGGCGGACAGGTTTAGCGCGTTCAGCACAGATACGCAGTATTTT. Translation: CASSLADRFSAFSTDTQYF.

V usage is TRBV7-9 and J usage is TRBJ1-4; TRBD1 is a possible D gene (5 bases). The V and J ends lost 5 bases and 12 bases respectively, with 16 bases between them. Germline-derived CDR1 and CDR2 are SEHNR and FQNEAQ (reference sequence). CDR3 length: 13 amino acids. CDR3 in amino acids: CASSRDEGGELFF. In DNA, the CDR3 is TGTGCCAGCAGCCGTGACGAAGGAGGGGAACTGTTTTTT.

V usage is TRBV5-8 and J usage is TRBJ2-1; 9 bases fit TRBD1. The CDR3 is 16 residues long. The V and J ends lost 4 bases and 8 bases, in that order; junction bases with no gene match: 13. Per germline, CDR1 SGHTS and CDR2 YDEGEE. For the CDR3, the DNA is TGTGCCAGCAGCCCTCCCGGGACAGGGAAGGCCGATGAGCAGTTCTTC. Its protein is CASSPPGTGKADEQFF.

This clone was seen only once. The chain couples TRBV28 to TRBJ2-1, with TRBD2 matching over 7 bases. Germline V gives CDR1 MDHEN, CDR2 SYDVKM. The CDR3 has 15 residues. After removal of 6 bases from V and 0 bases from J, the junction contained 5 bases not matched to a gene. CDR3 in DNA: TGTGCCAGCAGCCGAACTAGCGTCTCCTACAATGAGCAGTTCTTC. Amino acids: CASSRTSVSYNEQFF.

The chain recombines TRBV29-1 with TRBJ2-5; D gene uncertain. The CDR3 covers 13 residues. In germline, CDR1 is SQVTM, CDR2 ANQGSEA. Trimming removed 0 bases at V and 1 base at J, with 6 bases between. CDR3 in DNA: TGCAGCGTTGAAGACAAGGGCCAAGAGACCCAGTACTTC. Residues: CSVEDKGQETQYF.

The V gene is TRBV6-5, the J gene TRBJ2-5; the D gene could be TRBD1 or TRBD2 (5 bases each). Deletions cut 8 bases from V and 2 bases from J, with 15 bases between. The germline V gene has CDR1 MNHEY and CDR2 SVGAGI. CDR3 length: 14 residues. CDR3 DNA sequence: TGTGCCAGCCGACCGGGGCCAGCACAAGAGACCCAGTACTTC. Its translation: CASRPGPAQETQYF.

The chain employs TRBV2 and TRBJ2-2; weak D call: TRBD2 (5 bases). V was cut by 6 bases and J by 3 bases, with 11 bases left in between. Looked up from germline, CDR1 is SNHLY and CDR2 is FYNNEI. This CDR3 spans 14 amino acids. DNA of the CDR3: TGTGCCAGCAGGTTGGAGGAGCACACCGGGGAGCTGTTTTTT. This translates into CASRLEEHTGELFF.

The chain employs TRBV7-2 and TRBJ2-7, with D perhaps TRBD2 (6 bases). The CDR3 length is 14 residues. V lost 5 bases and J 2 bases, leaving 13 bases between the germline ends. Germline CDR1 SGHTA, CDR2 FQGNSA. The CDR3 nucleotides are TGTGCCAGCAGCCCTCGGGGACTCGCCTACGAGCAGTACTTC. Translating gives CASSPRGLAYEQYF.

The CDR3 loop reads CASSLLRKNTEAFF. CDR3 sequence (DNA): TGTGCCAGCAGTTTACTTCGCAAGAACACTGAAGCTTTCTTT. This chain joins TRBV28 and TRBJ1-1; no definite D call. The V end lost 2 bases, the J end lost 1 base, and 8 bases lay between the germline ends. The germline CDR1 and CDR2 sequences are MDHEN and SYDVKM. This CDR3 contains 14 residues. The complete variable domain, with remaining parts taken from reference TRBV28 and TRBJ1-1, reads DVKVTQSSRYLVKRTGEKVFLECVQDMDHENMFWYRQDPGLGLRLIYFSYDVKMKEKGDIPEGYSVSREKKERFSLILESASTNQTSMYLCASSLLRKNTEAFFGQGTRLTVV.

This clone was seen more than once but under ten times. This rearrangement joins TRBV5-1 to TRBJ1-1; D is undetermined. The V and J ends lost 4 bases and 4 bases respectively, with 17 bases between them. The CDR3 is 15 amino acids. Germline V gene sequence: CDR1 SGHRS, CDR2 YFSETQ. As DNA, the CDR3 is TGCGCCAGCAGCGTAGACAACGACGGGAGCACTGAAGCTTTCTTT. Translation: CASSVDNDGSTEAFF.

This sequence joins TRBV4-1 and TRBJ2-7; tentative D call: TRBD2 (8 bases). The germline CDR1 and CDR2 sequences are MGHRA and YSYEKL. The CDR3 covers 16 residues. The V gene lost 6 bases and the J gene lost 2 bases, with 20 bases spanning the gap. CDR3 coding DNA: TGCGCCAGCAGAAAACAGGGGCTAGCGGGTACCTACGAGCAGTACTTC. Translation gives CASRKQGLAGTYEQYF.

This clone showed up just once. The chain couples TRBV28 to TRBJ1-1, with 8 bases identical to TRBD1. The V and J ends lost 1 base and 1 base, in that order; junction bases with no gene match: 2. The CDR3 length is 15 residues. CDR1 is MDHEN and CDR2 is SYDVKM in the germline V gene. CDR3 DNA: TGTGCCAGCAGTTTATCAGGGGGCACGAACACTGAAGCTTTCTTT. Encoded protein: CASSLSGGTNTEAFF.

The V call is TRBV5-6, the J call TRBJ1-6; D perhaps matches TRBD1 (6 bases). V was trimmed by 4 bases and J by 8 bases, leaving 19 bases between them. CDR3 length equals 16 residues. Germline V lookup: CDR1 SGHDT, CDR2 YYEEEE. The CDR3 is CASSNTQGWGDSPLHF. CDR3 in DNA: TGTGCCAGCAGCAATACACAGGGATGGGGGGATTCACCCCTCCACTTT.

The rearrangement joins TRBV7-8 to TRBJ1-4; perhaps TRBD1 as D (6 bases). CDR3 length equals 17 residues. With 2 bases removed from V and 0 bases from J, the gap between germline ends came to 13 bases. CDR1 and CDR2 (germline): SGHVS, FQNEAQ. Here the CDR3 reads CASSLLGHGATNEKLFF. In nucleotides, the CDR3 is TGTGCCAGCAGCTTACTGGGACACGGAGCAACTAATGAAAAACTGTTTTTT. Drawing the rest from reference TRBV7-8 and TRBJ1-4, the complete variable domain is GAGVSQSPRYKVAKRGQDVALRCDPISGHVSLFWYQQALGQGPEFLTYFQNEAQLDKSGLPSDRFFAERPEGSVSTLKIQRTQQEDSAVYLCASSLLGHGATNEKLFFGSGTQLSVL.

In regard to this clone: The junction and the germline gene differ at one end; a read error may be behind it. The genes are TRBV7-7 and TRBJ2-2; 10 bases are a match to TRBD1. The CDR3 extends over 16 amino acids. The germline CDR1 and CDR2 sequences are SSHAT and FNYEAQ (reference sequence). The CDR3 spells CASRRTGTGVTGELFF. In DNA, the CDR3 is TGTGCTAGCAGACGAACCGGGACAGGGGTCACCGGGGAGCTGTTTTTT.

With regard to this clone: Other nucleotide sequences from this sample produce the same CDR3. CDR3 sequence: CASSVYGLAVSSYNEQFF. The CDR3 nucleotides are TGTGCCAGCAGTGTTTACGGACTAGCGGTTAGCTCTTACAATGAGCAGTTCTTC. This rearrangement joins TRBV2 to TRBJ2-1, with 10 bases lining up with TRBD2. This CDR3 contains 18 residues. Per germline, CDR1 SNHLY and CDR2 FYNNEI. The V gene end was trimmed by 4 bases and the J gene end by 4 bases; junction bases not matched to a gene: 13.

The rearrangement uses TRBV28 and TRBJ2-3; TRBD2 aligns across 7 bases. J lost 1 base, V lost 7 bases, and 8 bases had no gene match. The CDR3 runs 15 residues. Germline V lookup: CDR1 MDHEN, CDR2 SYDVKM. The DNA of the CDR3 is TGTGCCAGCACCCAGCTAGCGGTGGGCACAGATACGCAGTATTTT. It yields the protein CASTQLAVGTDTQYF.

The V and J genes are TRBV27 and TRBJ2-1, with TRBD2 identical over 10 bases. V gave up 7 bases and J gave up 4 bases; unmatched junction bases: 7. CDR1 is MNHEY, CDR2 SMNVEV, per germline (reference sequence). The CDR3 length is 15 residues. The CDR3 DNA sequence: TGTGCCAGCAATATCGAAGCGGGAGGGTACAATGAGCAGTTCTTC. Translating gives CASNIEAGGYNEQFF.